A selection of T cell receptor beta chains follows, all from one sample in a study of blood T cell repertoires in COVID-19. Clones were sequenced by immunoSEQ multiplex PCR, and TCRdb holds only the in-frame ones, with some missing. Of tens of thousands of clones in the sample, approximately 91% were seen once. The sequenced material came from peripheral blood. The source is a man aged 50 or older with acute or convalescent COVID-19. Each CDR3 is given with its conserved first and last residue. Each record gives: D gene, clone size, J gene, V gene, CDR3 DNA, CDR3 protein. The D gene is left open where the match is weak. Clone size is not always given. Where it is, it says once, few, many or a class for expanded clones.

>NA|NA|TRBJ2-2|TRBV28
TGTGCCAGCAGTTTCCGGCAGGTACAGGCAACCGGGGAGCTGTTTTTT
CASSFRQVQATGELFF
>NA|NA|TRBJ2-7|TRBV2
TGTGCCAGCAGTGGGGATGGACTCGAAGGGCCCTACGAGCAGTACTTC
CASSGDGLEGPYEQYF
>TRBD2|NA|TRBJ2-2|TRBV3-1/TRBV3-2
TGTGCCAGCAGCCAAGATCTGGGGACTAGCGGGGGGTACACCGGGGAGCTGTTTTTT
CASSQDLGTSGGYTGELFF
>NA|NA|TRBJ1-1|TRBV10-1
TGCGCCAGCAGTGAGGGCAGGAACACTGAAGCTTTCTTT
CASSEGRNTEAFF
>TRBD1|NA|TRBJ2-7|TRBV7-9
TGTGCCAGCAGCACTGGGGACAGGAAAACCTACGAGCAGTACTTC
CASSTGDRKTYEQYF
>TRBD2|NA|TRBJ2-5|TRBV29-1
TGCAGCATTTTCGGACTAGCGGGCCAAGAGACCCAGTACTTC
CSIFGLAGQETQYF
>NA|NA|TRBJ2-2|TRBV7-3
TGTGCCAGCAGCTTAATGGCAGGGGGGCGAGGGTCCACCGGGGAGCTGTTTTTT
CASSLMAGGRGSTGELFF
>NA|few|TRBJ1-3|TRBV28
TGTGCCAGCACCACAGGGCAATCTGGAAACACCATATATTTT
CASTTGQSGNTIYF
>NA|NA|TRBJ2-3|TRBV7-2
TGTGCCAGCAGCTTAGATGGAAGTGCTAGAAAAGTAACAGATACGCAGTATTTT
CASSLDGSARKVTDTQYF
>NA|NA|TRBJ2-5|TRBV3-1/TRBV3-2
TGTGCCAGCAGCCCCCTGGACGGGGGTGAGACCCAGTACTTC
CASSPLDGGETQYF
>NA|once|TRBJ1-2|TRBV5-5
TGTGCCAGCAGCTTGGTCGCAGGGAGGACATATGGCTACACCTTC
CASSLVAGRTYGYTF
>TRBD1|NA|TRBJ2-6|TRBV18
TGTGCCAGCTCACGGACAGGGACCATCAGTACTGGGGCCAACGTCCTGACTTTC
CASSRTGTISTGANVLTF
>TRBD1|NA|TRBJ2-1|TRBV11-1
TGTGCCAGCAGTTTTGACAGGGGGCGAGAGAATGAGCAGTTCTTC
CASSFDRGRENEQFF
>TRBD1|once|TRBJ1-4|TRBV7-9
TGTGCCAGCAGCTTAGGACAGGGTAATGAAAAACTGTTTTTT
CASSLGQGNEKLFF
>NA|NA|TRBJ1-1|TRBV6-5
TGTGCCAGCAGTTCCTTGGGGGGGCTGGGCACTGAAGCTTTCTTT
CASSSLGGLGTEAFF
>TRBD1|NA|TRBJ1-6|TRBV6-5
TGTGCCAGCCAACGGACAGGCGAACGGTCACCCCCCCACTTT
CASQRTGERSPPHF
>TRBD2|NA|TRBJ2-4|TRBV19
TGTGCCAGTAACCTAGCGGGGGGCAACAAAAACATTCAGTACTTC
CASNLAGGNKNIQYF
>NA|once|TRBJ2-5|TRBV6-5
TGTGCCAGCAGTAAAATGACTACAAGCCCAGAGACCCAGTACTTC
CASSKMTTSPETQYF
>NA|once|TRBJ1-2|TRBV3-1/TRBV3-2
TGTGCCAGCAGCCAAGAGGCTTTGGGGGGTGAAGGTGGCTACACCTTC
CASSQEALGGEGGYTF
>TRBD1|once|TRBJ1-1|TRBV10-3
TGTGCCATGAGGGGACAGGAGAACACTGAAGCTTTCTTT
CAMRGQENTEAFF
>TRBD1|NA|TRBJ2-3|TRBV24-1
TGTGCCACCAGTGATTTGCGAGGACAGGTCCTGTATTTT
CATSDLRGQVLYF
>TRBD1|NA|TRBJ1-2|TRBV18
TGTGCCAGCTCTATGGGACAGGGACTCTTTAACTATGGCTACACCTTC
CASSMGQGLFNYGYTF
>NA|NA|TRBJ2-3|TRBV4-2
TGTGCCAGCAGCCGAGACTCTAGCACAGATACGCAGTATTTT
CASSRDSSTDTQYF
>TRBD1|once|TRBJ1-5|TRBV7-2
TGTGCCAGCAGCCCCTACCGGACAGGGAGCAATCAGCCCCAGCATTTT
CASSPYRTGSNQPQHF
>NA|NA|TRBJ1-2|TRBV7-9
TGTGCCAGCAGCGGACAGACTTATTTCTATGGCTACACCTTC
CASSGQTYFYGYTF
>TRBD2|NA|TRBJ2-7|TRBV4-1
TGCGCCAGCAGCCAAGAAGGACTAGCGGGGGGTAACTACGAGCAGTACTTC
CASSQEGLAGGNYEQYF
>TRBD1|NA|TRBJ1-2|TRBV20-1
TGCAGTGCCCAACAGGGGGCTATCTACACCTTC
CSAQQGAIYTF
>TRBD1|NA|TRBJ2-1|TRBV18
TGTGCCAGCTCACCACCGGGACAGGGGTTGGTGTCCTACAATGAGCAGTTCTTC
CASSPPGQGLVSYNEQFF
>TRBD2|NA|TRBJ2-3|TRBV7-9
TGTGCCAGCAGCTTATGGACCGGGGGGGTCTTCACAGATACGCAGTATTTT
CASSLWTGGVFTDTQYF
>TRBD1|NA|TRBJ1-4|TRBV12-5
TGTGCTAGTGGTTTTTGGCGACAGGGGGCGTTGGGAGAAAAACTGTTTTTT
CASGFWRQGALGEKLFF
>NA|once|TRBJ2-7|TRBV4-1
TGCGCCAGCAGCCAACCCGACACCTCCTACGAGCAGTACTTC
CASSQPDTSYEQYF
>NA|few|TRBJ2-5|TRBV12-3/TRBV12-4
TGTGCCAGCAGTTTTGCCGGGCAAGAGACCCAGTACTTC
CASSFAGQETQYF
>TRBD1|NA|TRBJ1-5|TRBV27
TGTGCCAGCAGTCTAAAGACAGGGGTCGGGTCGGGCAATCAGCCCCAGCATTTT
CASSLKTGVGSGNQPQHF
>NA|NA|TRBJ2-3|TRBV30
TGTGCCTGGAGTTACTACTCAGATACGCAGTATTTT
CAWSYYSDTQYF
>NA|NA|TRBJ1-2|TRBV14
TGTGCCAGCAGCCCCCTCCGAAGAGGGGGTGGCTACACCTTC
CASSPLRRGGGYTF
>NA|NA|TRBJ1-2|TRBV7-8
TGTGCCAGCAGCTCGATGAGGGCTAACTATGGCTACACCTTC
CASSSMRANYGYTF
>NA|NA|TRBJ2-7|TRBV19
TGTGCCAGTAGTCCAAGGACATTCTCTACCTACGAGCAGTACTTC
CASSPRTFSTYEQYF
>NA|once|TRBJ1-2|TRBV5-1
TGCGCCAGCAGCCCCCCGGCGGAACCGTATGGCTACACCTTC
CASSPPAEPYGYTF
>NA|NA|TRBJ2-6|TRBV7-9
TGTGCCAGCAGCTTAGTAAGGAGCCGCCTAACTGGGGCCAACGTCCTGACTTTC
CASSLVRSRLTGANVLTF
>NA|NA|TRBJ1-1|TRBV7-2
TGTGCCAGCAGCTTAGTCGGCAGGGCGAACACTGAAGCTTTCTTT
CASSLVGRANTEAFF
>TRBD1|NA|TRBJ1-2|TRBV3-1/TRBV3-2
TGTGCCAGCAGCCAACCGGGACAGTTAAACTATGGCTACACCTTC
CASSQPGQLNYGYTF